Listed below are T cell receptor beta chains from one sample, sequenced in a study of siplizumab effects on memory and regulatory T cells. TCRdb's table, derived via immunoSEQ multiplex PCR, lists solely in-frame clones and lacks some. The sample records approximately 75,000 clones, 93% being singletons. Material: CD8+ T cells sorted from blood. The receptors were sampled from a human donor in good health. Each CDR3 is given with its conserved first and last residue. A D gene is named only where the DNA matches it firmly. Size tells how often a clone was seen (once, few, many) or the class of an expanded clone, and some rows leave it out.

D: TRBD1
length: 14
size: .
V: TRBV5-4
J: TRBJ1-1
DNA: TGTGCCAGCAGCTTGGGAGGGGGCTTTACTGAAGCTTTCTTT
CDR3: CASSLGGGFTEAFF

D: .
length: 14
size: .
V: TRBV5-5
J: TRBJ2-7
DNA: TGTGCCAGCAGCTTGGGACAGAGCTCCTACGAGCAGTACTTC
CDR3: CASSLGQSSYEQYF

D: .
length: 16
size: .
V: TRBV6-5
J: TRBJ2-7
DNA: TGTGCCAGCAGTTACTCTCGGCCGGGGTGGCGGGATGAGCAGTACTTC
CDR3: CASSYSRPGWRDEQYF

D: .
length: 16
size: few
V: TRBV27
J: TRBJ2-7
DNA: TGTGCCAGCAGTTTGAAACCAACAGGTGCCTCCTACGAGCAGTACTTC
CDR3: CASSLKPTGASYEQYF

D: TRBD2
length: 15
size: .
V: TRBV7-6
J: TRBJ2-5
DNA: TGTGCCAGCAGCTATAGCGGGGGGGACCAAGAGACCCAGTACTTC
CDR3: CASSYSGGDQETQYF

D: .
length: 13
size: .
V: TRBV7-6
J: TRBJ1-6
DNA: TGTGCCAGCAGCTTAGCCGATGCTTCACCCCTCCACTTT
CDR3: CASSLADASPLHF

D: .
length: 11
size: .
V: TRBV10-2
J: TRBJ2-7
DNA: TGCGCCACAGGGCCGTCCTACGAGCAGTACTTC
CDR3: CATGPSYEQYF

D: .
length: 14
size: .
V: TRBV7-9
J: TRBJ1-6
DNA: TGTGCCAGCAGCTTAGATTCGGTTTCCTCACCCCTCCACTTT
CDR3: CASSLDSVSSPLHF

D: .
length: 13
size: .
V: TRBV9
J: TRBJ2-1
DNA: TGTGCCAGCAGCGTAGCGGGGGCCACTGAGCAGTTCTTC
CDR3: CASSVAGATEQFF

D: .
length: 13
size: .
V: TRBV28
J: TRBJ2-7
DNA: TGTGCCAGCAGTTTAGGCAGTTCCTACGAGCAGTACTTC
CDR3: CASSLGSSYEQYF

D: .
length: 14
size: .
V: TRBV5-5
J: TRBJ2-2
DNA: TGTGCCAGCAGCTTGGCGCCGAACACCGGGGAGCTGTTTTTT
CDR3: CASSLAPNTGELFF

D: .
length: 11
size: .
V: TRBV5-4
J: TRBJ1-2
DNA: TGTGCCAGCAGCTGGGGCGGGGACTACACCTTC
CDR3: CASSWGGDYTF

D: .
length: 12
size: .
V: TRBV5-4
J: TRBJ2-5
DNA: TGTGCCAGCAGCGCCTCGTCGGAGACCCAGTACTTC
CDR3: CASSASSETQYF

D: .
length: 15
size: .
V: TRBV6-6
J: TRBJ2-7
DNA: TGTGCCAGCACCTACGGGGCAGGGAGCTCCTACGAGCAGTACTTC
CDR3: CASTYGAGSSYEQYF

D: .
length: 15
size: .
V: TRBV5-4
J: TRBJ2-3
DNA: TGTGCCAGCAGCTTCTCCGGAGGGCCCACAGATACGCAGTATTTT
CDR3: CASSFSGGPTDTQYF

D: .
length: 14
size: .
V: TRBV5-4
J: TRBJ2-7
DNA: TGTGCCAGCAGCTTGGACTATTCACCCTACGAGCAGTACTTC
CDR3: CASSLDYSPYEQYF

D: TRBD2
length: 16
size: .
V: TRBV6-4
J: TRBJ2-1
DNA: TGTGCCAGCAGTCATAGCGGGGGTAATCTAGGGGATGAGCAGTTCTTC
CDR3: CASSHSGGNLGDEQFF

D: TRBD1
length: 15
size: .
V: TRBV29-1
J: TRBJ2-2
DNA: TGCAGCAAGGGGGGCGAGACAGGGGATTCCGGGGAGCTGTTTTTT
CDR3: CSKGGETGDSGELFF

D: TRBD1
length: 12
size: .
V: TRBV29-1
J: TRBJ2-7
DNA: TGCAGCGCCCGGACAGGGACCTACGAGCAGTACTTC
CDR3: CSARTGTYEQYF

D: TRBD1
length: 16
size: .
V: TRBV6-5
J: TRBJ2-5
DNA: TGTGCCAGCAGTTACGGACAGGGAGGCCCCCAAGAGACCCAGTACTTC
CDR3: CASSYGQGGPQETQYF

D: .
length: 17
size: .
V: TRBV19
J: TRBJ2-1
DNA: TGTGCCAGTACCCCAGGGGCAGGCACCAGCTCCTACAATGAGCAGTTCTTC
CDR3: CASTPGAGTSSYNEQFF

D: .
length: 12
size: .
V: TRBV5-6
J: TRBJ1-1
DNA: TGTGCCAGCAGCTTGGGGACCACTGAAGCTTTCTTT
CDR3: CASSLGTTEAFF

D: .
length: 12
size: .
V: TRBV28
J: TRBJ1-2
DNA: TGTGCCAGCAGTACCACAGCCTATGGCTACACCTTC
CDR3: CASSTTAYGYTF

D: .
length: 12
size: .
V: TRBV5-6
J: TRBJ2-7
DNA: TGTGCCAGCAGCGGGGACTCCTACGAGCAGTACTTC
CDR3: CASSGDSYEQYF